The 19 T cell receptor beta chains below were found in one sample sequenced in a study of cytomegalovirus exposure and HLA in healthy donors. Both 60 Vbeta primers and 13 Jbeta primers went into the PCR. Only in-frame clones appear in the TCRdb table, and some are missing; sequencing was by immunoSEQ multiplex PCR. The data hold approximately 100,000 clones, with roughly 76% observed a single time. Sequencing used PBMCs. Receptors originate from a woman in her forties in good health and CMV-seropositive.

This clone was seen a few times. V usage is TRBV29-1 and J usage is TRBJ1-5; D possibly corresponds to TRBD1 (5 bases). The germline gives CDR1 SQVTM, CDR2 ANQGSEA. The CDR3 is 13 amino acids. Deletions cut 8 bases from V and 4 bases from J, with 15 bases between. In DNA form, the CDR3 reads TGCAGCTATCAGGACGGGGGGAATCAGCCCCAGCATTTT. Translating it yields CSYQDGGNQPQHF.

J is TRBJ1-5 and V is TRBV7-5; the table's D gene call, TRBD1, was not cross checked with the DNA. TRBV7-5 is listed as a pseudogene. CDR3 length: 14 residues. CDR3 in amino acids: CARSYTGVRQPQHF. DNA of the CDR3: TGTGCCAGAAGCTATACAGGGGTCCGTCAGCCCCAGCATTTT.

V usage is TRBV18 and J usage is TRBJ2-7; D perhaps matches TRBD1 (6 bases). The CDR3 contains 12 residues. V was trimmed by 5 bases and J by 3 bases, leaving 8 bases between them. Germline V lookup: CDR1 KGHSH, CDR2 LQKENI. The CDR3 sequence is CASSLGGYEQYF. The DNA of the CDR3 is TGTGCCAGCTCATTAGGGGGCTACGAGCAGTACTTC.

The V and J genes are TRBV5-1 and TRBJ1-1; D ambiguous. Deletions cut 4 bases from V and 1 base from J, with 11 bases between. The CDR3 runs to 14 residues. CDR1 is SGHRS, CDR2 YFSETQ, per germline. CDR3 sequence (DNA): TGCGCCAGCAGCCCAAGCGGTTGGAACACTGAAGCTTTCTTT. Protein product: CASSPSGWNTEAFF.

The V and J genes are TRBV19 and TRBJ1-3; tentatively, D is TRBD1 (5 bases). Looked up from germline, CDR1 is LNHDA and CDR2 is SQIVND (reference sequence). CDR3 length: 16 amino acids. Trimming cost V 6 bases and J 0 bases, with 15 bases left between them. The CDR3 nucleotides are TGTGCCAGTAGCCCGAGACAGTCAATCTCTGGAAACACCATATATTTT. Protein: CASSPRQSISGNTIYF.

This chain links TRBV29-1 with TRBJ1-1, with D possibly matching TRBD1 (6 bases). This CDR3 spans 15 amino acids. The V gene's germline CDR1 is SQVTM and CDR2 ANQGSEA. The ends were cut back, 6 bases at V and 1 base at J, with 18 bases in the middle. The CDR3 loop reads CSVRLSGTPNTEAFF. CDR3 nucleotides: TGCAGCGTCCGCTTATCCGGGACACCGAACACTGAAGCTTTCTTT.

Concerning this clone itself: One end of the junction does not line up with germline, which may come from a read error. The V gene is TRBV30, the J gene TRBJ1-5; D unresolved. Germline V gene data show CDR1 as GTSNPN and CDR2 as SVGIG (reference sequence). The CDR3 runs 14 residues. This CDR3 reads CAWSEPWSNQPQHF. The DNA of the CDR3 is TGTGCCTGGAGTGAACCCTGGAGCAACCAGCCCCAGCATTTT.

The chain joins TRBV5-1 to TRBJ2-1; D possibly corresponds to TRBD1 (5 bases). Germline values: CDR1 SGHRS, CDR2 YFSETQ. Trimming shortened V by 2 bases and J by 8 bases, and 11 bases separated the two germline ends. This CDR3 has 13 residues. The CDR3 here is CASSFSTGDEQFF. The CDR3 nucleotides are TGCGCCAGCAGCTTCTCCACAGGCGATGAGCAGTTCTTC.

This chain connects TRBV18 to TRBJ2-3; 7 bases are shared with TRBD2. Germline values: CDR1 KGHSH, CDR2 LQKENI. V trimming: 3 bases; J trimming: 4 bases; junction bases outside the gene matches: 4. This CDR3 contains 14 residues. CDR3 nucleotides: TGTGCCAGCTCACCGAGCGGGGTTCCAGATACGCAGTATTTT. Protein sequence: CASSPSGVPDTQYF.

The genes are TRBV18 and TRBJ1-1; no firm D call. V lost 3 bases and J lost 7, with 18 bases in between. The CDR3 contains 15 residues. Germline V gene sequence: CDR1 KGHSH, CDR2 LQKENI. The DNA of the CDR3 is TGTGCCAGCTCACCGCTACGGGCGGGTAAAAGTGAAGCTTTCTTT. This gives the protein CASSPLRAGKSEAFF.

The J gene is TRBJ2-7, the V gene TRBV5-4; 10 positions agree with TRBD1. This CDR3 is built from 14 residues. V shed 6 bases and J 5 bases; nucleotides not matched to a gene: 8. From germline, CDR1 is SGHNT and CDR2 YYREEE (reference sequence). The CDR3 protein is CASTRTGGRNEQYF. The CDR3 region has the DNA TGTGCCAGCACCCGGACAGGGGGTAGGAACGAGCAGTACTTC.

V and J are TRBV5-4 and TRBJ2-7; TRBD2 might be the D (5 bases). The CDR3 consists of 13 residues. Germline V gene data show CDR1 as SGHNT and CDR2 as YYREEE (reference sequence). V lost 2 bases and J lost 5, with 11 bases in between. In DNA, the CDR3 is TGTGCCAGCAGCTTAGAGAGGGTCAACGAGCAGTACTTC. Translation: CASSLERVNEQYF.

CDR3 nucleotide sequence: TGTGCCAGTTGGACAGGGAACACCGGGGAGCTGTTTTTT. Its protein is CASWTGNTGELFF. The chain uses TRBV19 and TRBJ2-2; 7 positions agree with TRBD1. The germline V gene encodes CDR1 LNHDA and CDR2 SQIVND (reference sequence). The CDR3 contains 13 residues. V was pared by 8 bases and J by 1 base, with 1 base of the junction left unmatched.

The chain combines TRBV2 with TRBJ1-2, with D possibly being TRBD1 (5 bases). V lost 2 bases, J lost 0 bases, and 10 bases lay in between. CDR3 length: 15 amino acids. CDR1 SNHLY and CDR2 FYNNEI come from the germline V gene. The CDR3 coding sequence is TGTGCCAGCAGTGAATTCCAGGGCCCTAACTATGGCTACACCTTC. Residues: CASSEFQGPNYGYTF. Variable domain in full (rest from reference TRBV2 and TRBJ1-2): EPEVTQTPSHQVTQMGQEVILRCVPISNHLYFYWYRQILGQKVEFLVSFYNNEISEKSEIFDDQFSVERPDGSNFTLKIRSTKLEDSAMYFCASSEFQGPNYGYTFGSGTRLTVV.

This clone showed up just a few times. The same CDR3 is also encoded by other DNA sequences in this sample. The chain joins TRBV6-1 to TRBJ1-5; D is undetermined. V was cut by 6 bases and J by 5 bases, with 11 bases left in between. CDR1 MNHNS and CDR2 SASEGT come from the germline V gene. The CDR3 has 13 residues. This CDR3 reads CASRELTDQPQHF. In nucleotides, the CDR3 is TGTGCCAGCAGAGAACTTACAGATCAGCCCCAGCATTTT.

The rearrangement links TRBV19 to TRBJ1-1; 9 bases line up with TRBD1. The V gene end was trimmed by 6 bases and the J gene end by 4 bases; junction bases not matched to a gene: 3. The CDR3 has 13 residues. Germline CDR1 and CDR2: LNHDA and SQIVND (reference sequence). In DNA, the CDR3 is TGTGCCAGTAGGGACAGGGGAGCCACTGAAGCTTTCTTT. Its protein product is CASRDRGATEAFF.

The chain links TRBV5-1 to TRBJ2-7; D is possibly TRBD1 (5 bases). The CDR3 is 14 residues long. CDR1 and CDR2 from the germline V gene are SGHRS and YFSETQ. The V end lost 3 bases, the J end lost 4 bases, and 14 bases lay between the germline ends. Written as DNA, the CDR3 is TGCGCCAGCAGCTCCTTACAGGTTGGGTACGAGCAGTACTTC. Protein product: CASSSLQVGYEQYF.

The J gene is TRBJ1-1, the V gene TRBV19, with a tentative D call TRBD1 (6 bases). Germline V CDR1 and CDR2: LNHDA, SQIVND (reference sequence). The ends were cut back, 6 bases at V and 1 base at J, with 12 bases in the middle. The CDR3 is made up of 14 amino acids. This CDR3 reads CASRDSDRNTEAFF. Here the CDR3 DNA reads TGTGCCAGTAGAGACTCGGACAGGAACACTGAAGCTTTCTTT.

This clone is medium-sized in the sample. The J gene is TRBJ1-1, the V gene TRBV6-1, with D possibly TRBD1 on 6 matching bases. V dropped 7 bases and J dropped 5 bases, with 17 bases sitting between them. The CDR3 contains 14 residues. Germline CDR1 reads MNHNS; CDR2 reads SASEGT. The DNA for the CDR3 is TGTGCCAGCACTTGGGGGCAGGGAAGGACTGAAGCTTTCTTT. Protein product: CASTWGQGRTEAFF.